This T cell receptor (beta chain) was identified in a study of T cells in Graves' hyperthyroidism and ophthalmopathy. Amplification yielded TCR beta CDR3 regions, with RNA transcripts as the source. HTBI primers drove first-round RT-PCR of the TCR CDR3. TCRdb redid the calling of the multiplex PCR reads with MiXCR, one entry per CDR3 protein. The data contain a few hundred thousand distinct CDR3 sequences, more than 12% of them singletons. With respect to this clonotype: Its target is not known.

Study conclusions and caveats: Most expanded thyroid clonotypes above 0.001 recurred in blood.

Trimming cost V 3 bases and J 1 base; bases outside gene matches: 2. There are 14 residues in the CDR3. The germline CDR1 and CDR2 sequences are MNHEY and SMNVEV (reference sequence). Patients aged 18 to 65 with hyperthyroidism were newly diagnosed, with duration under 2 months. Diagnosis relied on clinical symptoms, serum thyroxine and TRAb, thyroid ultrasound and orbital computed tomography. An approximately 10 ml volume of fresh peripheral blood provided the PBMCs. This sequence originates from a woman aged 25-40 years with Graves' hyperthyroidism. This rearrangement joins TRBV27 to TRBJ2-7, with TRBD1 matching over 8 bases. The sequenced material came from blood. CDR3 DNA sequence: TGTGCCAGCAGTTTCAGGACAGGGTCCTACGAGCAGTACTTC. Its protein is CASSFRTGSYEQYF.